The rows below give T cell receptor beta chains drawn from one sample of a study of blood T cell repertoires in COVID-19. Generated by immunoSEQ multiplex PCR, the TCRdb table keeps only in-frame clones and is missing some. The sample has some 120,000 clones, about 80% seen once. Sequencing used peripheral blood. The receptors shown here come from a man between 65 and 79 years old with active or convalescent COVID-19. Both conserved end residues are part of each CDR3. The D gene is left open where the match is weak. Clone size appears in some rows only: once, few, many, or a class for an expanded clone.

j_gene,len,d_gene,v_gene,abundance,CDR3nt,CDR3aa
TRBJ2-1,15,TRBD2,TRBV5-1,NA,TGCGCCAGCAGCTTAGCGGGGAGCTCCTACAATGAGCAGTTCTTC,CASSLAGSSYNEQFF
TRBJ2-7,16,TRBD1,TRBV11-2,NA,TGTGCCAGCAGCTCTTCTCCGGGACAGGGGACCTACGAGCAGTACTTC,CASSSSPGQGTYEQYF
TRBJ1-2,14,TRBD1,TRBV14,NA,TGTGCCAGCAGCCCACTGGACAGGGAAGGTGGCTACACCTTC,CASSPLDREGGYTF
TRBJ1-3,15,NA,TRBV18,NA,TGTGCCAGCTCACCTAGACGGGGTGATGGAAACACCATATATTTT,CASSPRRGDGNTIYF
TRBJ1-1,16,TRBD1,TRBV28,NA,TGTGCCAGCAGTTACCGACAGGGATTTTCGGACACTGAAGCTTTCTTT,CASSYRQGFSDTEAFF
TRBJ2-1,17,TRBD2,TRBV3-1/TRBV3-2,NA,TGTGCCAGCAGCCACACCGGGACTAGCGGACGCGAGAATGAGCAGTTCTTC,CASSHTGTSGRENEQFF
TRBJ1-1,13,NA,TRBV6-1,NA,TGTGCCAGCAGTGACCGTGGGGGGGGCCAAGCTTTCTTT,CASSDRGGGQAFF
TRBJ2-3,16,TRBD2,TRBV7-2,NA,TGTGCCAGCAGCTTGGAGCGGGGGGTTTCCACAGATACGCAGTATTTT,CASSLERGVSTDTQYF
TRBJ1-1,13,NA,TRBV18,NA,TGTGCCAGCTCACCAACGGTGAACACTGAAGCTTTCTTT,CASSPTVNTEAFF
TRBJ2-2,16,TRBD2,TRBV7-3,NA,TGTGCCAGCAGCCTAGGACTAGCGGAGAACACCGGGGAGCTGTTTTTT,CASSLGLAENTGELFF
TRBJ2-1,16,NA,TRBV7-2,NA,TGTGCCAGCAGCCGGCCTCGGGAAGTCTCCTACAATGAGCAGTTCTTC,CASSRPREVSYNEQFF
TRBJ1-5,13,NA,TRBV27,NA,TGTGCCAGCAGTCTGGAGATCTATCAGCCCCAGCATTTT,CASSLEIYQPQHF
TRBJ2-7,15,TRBD1,TRBV27,few,TGTGCCAGCAGTTTATCAGGGGGCGAGCTCTACGAGCAGTACTTC,CASSLSGGELYEQYF
TRBJ2-3,15,NA,TRBV28,NA,TGTGCCAGCAGTAAGTGGCAGGGGAGCACAGATACGCAGTATTTT,CASSKWQGSTDTQYF
TRBJ1-1,14,NA,TRBV28,NA,TGTGCCAGCAGTTCCCCAGGCCAAAACACTGAAGCTTTCTTT,CASSSPGQNTEAFF
TRBJ2-7,13,NA,TRBV18,NA,TGTGCCAGCTCAAAGGAGGTCTCCTACGAGCAGTACTTC,CASSKEVSYEQYF
TRBJ2-2,14,NA,TRBV14,NA,TGTGCCAGCAGCCAAGCGCTTAGTGCCGGGGAGCTGTTTTTT,CASSQALSAGELFF
TRBJ2-3,16,NA,TRBV4-3,NA,TGCGCCAGCAGCCGGACTTGGGGGGACCCAGGAGGGACGCAGTATTTT,CASSRTWGDPGGTQYF
TRBJ1-1,14,NA,TRBV7-7,few,TGTGCTAGCTGGAAAGAGGCCATGAACACTGAAGCTTTCTTT,CASWKEAMNTEAFF
TRBJ2-2,14,NA,TRBV12-2,once,TGTGCAAGTCGCCTATCAACGAACACCGGGGAGCTGTTTTTT,CASRLSTNTGELFF
TRBJ2-2,17,TRBD2,TRBV19,NA,TGTGCCAGTAGTCCGGGACTAGCGGGGGTGTTCACCGGGGAGCTGTTTTTT,CASSPGLAGVFTGELFF
TRBJ2-3,15,TRBD1,TRBV28,NA,TGTGCCAGCGTTATGCGACAGGGGTGGGGAGATACGCAGTATTTT,CASVMRQGWGDTQYF
TRBJ1-1,16,TRBD1,TRBV3-1/TRBV3-2,NA,TGTGCCAGCAGCCAAGGTTGGGACAGGTTGAACACTGAAGCTTTCTTT,CASSQGWDRLNTEAFF
TRBJ2-1,15,TRBD2,TRBV30,NA,TGTGCCTGGAGTGTACGCGGGGGGCCATCCCATGAGCAGTTCTTC,CAWSVRGGPSHEQFF
TRBJ1-5,17,NA,TRBV18,NA,TGTGCCAGCTCACCTCCCGGAGGATCGGTGCGCAATCAGCCCCAGCATTTT,CASSPPGGSVRNQPQHF
TRBJ2-1,14,TRBD2,TRBV7-6,NA,TGTGCCAGCAGCTTATGGCTAGCGGATAATGAGCAGTTCTTC,CASSLWLADNEQFF
TRBJ1-5,13,TRBD1,TRBV29-1,few,TGCAGCGTTGCCACAGGGGTCAATCAGCCCCAGCATTTT,CSVATGVNQPQHF
TRBJ2-4,16,NA,TRBV7-8,NA,TGTGCCAGCAGCTCGAGACAGGAACTAGCCAAAAACATTCAGTACTTC,CASSSRQELAKNIQYF
TRBJ1-3,14,NA,TRBV3-1/TRBV3-2,few,TGTGCCAGCAGCCCAGGGCGAAACGGAAACACCATATATTTT,CASSPGRNGNTIYF
TRBJ1-3,17,NA,TRBV19,NA,TGTGCCAGTAGTATTGGGAGGTGGCTGGGCTCTGGAAACACCATATATTTT,CASSIGRWLGSGNTIYF
TRBJ1-5,14,TRBD1,TRBV6-5,NA,TGTGCCAGCATTACCGGGACAGGGTATCAGCCCCAGCATTTT,CASITGTGYQPQHF
TRBJ2-1,17,TRBD2,TRBV14,NA,TGTGCCAGCAGCCAAGAGTTTGCGGGAGGTTTCGGCAATGAGCAGTTCTTC,CASSQEFAGGFGNEQFF
TRBJ2-1,17,TRBD2,TRBV3-1/TRBV3-2,NA,TGTGCCAGCAGCCAAGATGGGCTAGCGGGAACCTACAATGAGCAGTTCTTC,CASSQDGLAGTYNEQFF
TRBJ2-4,16,TRBD2,TRBV6-2/TRBV6-3,NA,TGTGCCAGCAGTCTAGCGGGAGGAGGGGCCAAAAACATTCAGTACTTC,CASSLAGGGAKNIQYF